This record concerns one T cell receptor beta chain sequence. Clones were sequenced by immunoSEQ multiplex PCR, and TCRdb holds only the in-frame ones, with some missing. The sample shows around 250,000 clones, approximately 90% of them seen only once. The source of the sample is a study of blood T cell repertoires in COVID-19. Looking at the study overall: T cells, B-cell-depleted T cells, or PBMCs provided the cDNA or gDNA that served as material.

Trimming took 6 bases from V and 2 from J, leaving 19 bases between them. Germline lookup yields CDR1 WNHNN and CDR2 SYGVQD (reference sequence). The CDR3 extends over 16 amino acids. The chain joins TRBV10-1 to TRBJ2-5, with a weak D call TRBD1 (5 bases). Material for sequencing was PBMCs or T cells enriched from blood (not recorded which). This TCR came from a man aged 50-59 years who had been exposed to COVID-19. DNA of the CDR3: TGCGCCAGCAGATTCGACAGAGGCCACCTTCAAGAGACCCAGTACTTC. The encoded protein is CASRFDRGHLQETQYF.